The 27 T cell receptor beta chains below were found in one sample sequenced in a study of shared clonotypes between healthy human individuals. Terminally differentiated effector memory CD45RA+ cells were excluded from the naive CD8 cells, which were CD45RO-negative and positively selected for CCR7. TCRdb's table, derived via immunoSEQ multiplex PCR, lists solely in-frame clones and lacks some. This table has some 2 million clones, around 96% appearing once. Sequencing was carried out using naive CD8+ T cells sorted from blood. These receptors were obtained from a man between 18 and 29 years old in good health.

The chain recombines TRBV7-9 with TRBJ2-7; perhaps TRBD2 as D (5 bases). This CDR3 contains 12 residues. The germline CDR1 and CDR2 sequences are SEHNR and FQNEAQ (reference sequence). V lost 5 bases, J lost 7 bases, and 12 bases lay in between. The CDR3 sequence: CASSPFGSEQYF. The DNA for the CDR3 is TGTGCCAGCAGCCCTTTTGGGAGTGAGCAGTACTTC.

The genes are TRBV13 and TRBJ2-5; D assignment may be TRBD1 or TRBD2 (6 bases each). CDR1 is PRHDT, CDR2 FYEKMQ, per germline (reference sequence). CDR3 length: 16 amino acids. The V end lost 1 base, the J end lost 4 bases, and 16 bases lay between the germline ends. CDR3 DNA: TGTGCCAGCAGCTTAGAGCAGGGGACTGAGCGAGAGACCCAGTACTTC. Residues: CASSLEQGTERETQYF.

The CDR3 protein is CAISERGGWAANQPQHF. The CDR3, as DNA: TGTGCCATCAGTGAACGGGGGGGCTGGGCAGCGAATCAGCCCCAGCATTTT. V gene TRBV10-3 combines with J gene TRBJ1-5; D is possibly TRBD1 (6 bases). Trimming pared 3 bases from V and 4 bases from J, leaving 19 bases between. CDR3 size: 17 residues. The V gene's germline CDR1 is ENHRY and CDR2 SYGVKD.

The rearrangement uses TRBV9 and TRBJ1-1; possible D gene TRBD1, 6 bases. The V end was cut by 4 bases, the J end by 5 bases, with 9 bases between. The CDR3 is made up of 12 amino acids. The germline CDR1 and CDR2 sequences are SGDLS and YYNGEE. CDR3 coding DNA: TGTGCCAGCAGCTTAACAGGGACTGAAGCTTTCTTT. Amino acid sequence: CASSLTGTEAFF.

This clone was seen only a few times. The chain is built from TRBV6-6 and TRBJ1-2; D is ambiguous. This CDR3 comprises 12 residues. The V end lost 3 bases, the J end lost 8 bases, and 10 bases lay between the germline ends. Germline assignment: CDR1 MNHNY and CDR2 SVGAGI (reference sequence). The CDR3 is CASSYEGSGYTF. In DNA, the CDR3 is TGTGCCAGCAGTTATGAGGGCAGCGGCTACACCTTC.

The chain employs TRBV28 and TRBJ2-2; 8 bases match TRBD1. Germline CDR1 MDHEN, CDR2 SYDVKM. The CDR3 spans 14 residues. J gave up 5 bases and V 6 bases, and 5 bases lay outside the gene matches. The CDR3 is CASSDRGRTGELFF. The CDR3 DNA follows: TGTGCCAGCAGCGACAGGGGTCGGACCGGGGAGCTGTTTTTT.

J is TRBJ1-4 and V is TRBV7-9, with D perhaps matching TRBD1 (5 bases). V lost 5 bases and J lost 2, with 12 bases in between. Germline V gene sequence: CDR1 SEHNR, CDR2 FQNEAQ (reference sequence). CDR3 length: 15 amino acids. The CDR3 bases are TGTGCCAGCAGCCCAGTTGAGGGGACTAATGAAAAACTGTTTTTT. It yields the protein CASSPVEGTNEKLFF.

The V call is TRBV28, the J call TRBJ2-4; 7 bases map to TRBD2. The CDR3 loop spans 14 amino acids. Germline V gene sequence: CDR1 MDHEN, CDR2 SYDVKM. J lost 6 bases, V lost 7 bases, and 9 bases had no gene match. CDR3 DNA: TGTGCCAGCACTCTACCGTCGGGGGGAAACATTCAGTACTTC. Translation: CASTLPSGGNIQYF. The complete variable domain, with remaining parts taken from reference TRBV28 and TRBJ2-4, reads DVKVTQSSRYLVKRTGEKVFLECVQDMDHENMFWYRQDPGLGLRLIYFSYDVKMKEKGDIPEGYSVSREKKERFSLILESASTNQTSMYLCASTLPSGGNIQYFGAGTRLSVL.

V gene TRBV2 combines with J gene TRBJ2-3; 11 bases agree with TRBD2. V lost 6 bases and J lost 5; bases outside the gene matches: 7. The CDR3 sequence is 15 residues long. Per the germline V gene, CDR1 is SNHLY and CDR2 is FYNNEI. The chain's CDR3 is CASRITSGGRDTQYF. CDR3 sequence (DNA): TGTGCCAGCAGAATCACTAGCGGGGGTCGAGATACGCAGTATTTT.

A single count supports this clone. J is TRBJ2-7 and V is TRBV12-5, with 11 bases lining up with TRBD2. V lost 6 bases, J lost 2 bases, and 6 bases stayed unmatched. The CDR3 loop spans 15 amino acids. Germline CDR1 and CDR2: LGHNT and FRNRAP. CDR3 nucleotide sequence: TGTGCTAGTGGGATTCCTAGCGGGAGGACCTACGAGCAGTACTTC. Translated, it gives CASGIPSGRTYEQYF.

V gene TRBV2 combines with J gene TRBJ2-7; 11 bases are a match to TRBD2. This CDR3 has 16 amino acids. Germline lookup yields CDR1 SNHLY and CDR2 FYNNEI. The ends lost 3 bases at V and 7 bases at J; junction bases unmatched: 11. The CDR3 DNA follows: TGTGCCAGCAGTGACCACCGGCTAGCGGGGGGCTGGGAGCAGTACTTC. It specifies CASSDHRLAGGWEQYF.

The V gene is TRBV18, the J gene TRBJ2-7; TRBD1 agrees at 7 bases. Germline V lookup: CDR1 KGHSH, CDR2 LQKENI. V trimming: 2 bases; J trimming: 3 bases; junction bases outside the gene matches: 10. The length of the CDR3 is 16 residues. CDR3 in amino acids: CASSPSSGTESYEQYF. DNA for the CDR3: TGTGCCAGCTCACCATCTTCCGGGACAGAGAGCTACGAGCAGTACTTC. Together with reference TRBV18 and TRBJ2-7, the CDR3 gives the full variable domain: NAGVMQNPRHLVRRRGQEARLRCSPMKGHSHVYWYRQLPEEGLKFMVYLQKENIIDESGMPKERFSAEFPKEGPSILRIQQVVRGDSAAYFCASSPSSGTESYEQYFGPGTRLTVT.

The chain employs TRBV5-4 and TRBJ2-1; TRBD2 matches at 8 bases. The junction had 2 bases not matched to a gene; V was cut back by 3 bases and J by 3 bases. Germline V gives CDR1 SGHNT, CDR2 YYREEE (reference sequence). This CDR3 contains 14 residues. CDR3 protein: CASSSTSVYNEQFF. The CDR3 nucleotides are TGTGCCAGCAGCTCGACTAGCGTCTACAATGAGCAGTTCTTC.

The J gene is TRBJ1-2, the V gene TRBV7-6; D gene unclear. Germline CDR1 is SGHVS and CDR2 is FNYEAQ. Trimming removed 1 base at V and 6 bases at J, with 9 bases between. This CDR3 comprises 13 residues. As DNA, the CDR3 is TGTGCCAGCAGCTTAGGACCCGGGGATGGCTACACCTTC. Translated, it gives CASSLGPGDGYTF.

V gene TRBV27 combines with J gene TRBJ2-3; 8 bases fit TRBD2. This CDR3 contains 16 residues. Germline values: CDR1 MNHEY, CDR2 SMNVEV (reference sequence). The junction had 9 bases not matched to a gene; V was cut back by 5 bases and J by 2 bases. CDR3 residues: CASSPSAGAYTDTQYF. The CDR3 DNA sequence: TGTGCCAGCAGTCCCTCAGCGGGGGCCTACACAGATACGCAGTATTTT.

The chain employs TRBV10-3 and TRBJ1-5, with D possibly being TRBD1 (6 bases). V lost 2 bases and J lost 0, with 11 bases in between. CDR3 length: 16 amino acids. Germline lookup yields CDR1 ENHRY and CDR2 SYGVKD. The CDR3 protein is CAISEPGALSNQPQHF. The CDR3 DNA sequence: TGTGCCATCAGTGAGCCAGGGGCCCTTAGCAATCAGCCCCAGCATTTT.

The chain's CDR3 is CASSFAGQTYEQYF. Written as DNA, the CDR3 is TGTGCCAGCAGCTTCGCGGGACAGACCTACGAGCAGTACTTC. V is TRBV11-2 and J is TRBJ2-7, with D perhaps matching TRBD1 (7 bases). V was shortened by 3 bases and J by 2 bases, with 11 bases between the two germline ends. Per the germline V gene, CDR1 is SGHAT and CDR2 is FQNNGV. The CDR3 spans 14 residues. The whole variable domain, remainder taken from reference TRBV11-2 and TRBJ2-7, is EAGVAQSPRYKIIEKRQSVAFWCNPISGHATLYWYQQILGQGPKLLIQFQNNGVVDDSQLPKDRFSAERLKGVDSTLKIQPAKLEDSAVYLCASSFAGQTYEQYFGPGTRLTVT.

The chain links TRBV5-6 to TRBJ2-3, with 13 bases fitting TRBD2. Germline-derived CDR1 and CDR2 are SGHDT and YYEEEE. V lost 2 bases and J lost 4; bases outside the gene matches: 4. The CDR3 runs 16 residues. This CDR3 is CASSFTSGGAPDTQYF. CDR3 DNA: TGTGCCAGCAGCTTTACTAGCGGGGGGGCCCCAGATACGCAGTATTTT.

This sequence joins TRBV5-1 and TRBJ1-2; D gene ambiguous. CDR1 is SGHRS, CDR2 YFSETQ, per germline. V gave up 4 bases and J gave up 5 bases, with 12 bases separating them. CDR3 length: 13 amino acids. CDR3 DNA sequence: TGCGCCAGCAGCCAAGACATGCTATATGGCTACACCTTC. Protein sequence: CASSQDMLYGYTF.

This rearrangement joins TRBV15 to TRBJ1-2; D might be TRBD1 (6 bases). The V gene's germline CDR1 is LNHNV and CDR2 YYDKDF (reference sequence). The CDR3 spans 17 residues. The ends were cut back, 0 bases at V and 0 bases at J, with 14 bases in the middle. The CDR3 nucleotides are TGTGCCACCAGCAGAGATCTCATGACAGGATCTAACTATGGCTACACCTTC. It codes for CATSRDLMTGSNYGYTF.

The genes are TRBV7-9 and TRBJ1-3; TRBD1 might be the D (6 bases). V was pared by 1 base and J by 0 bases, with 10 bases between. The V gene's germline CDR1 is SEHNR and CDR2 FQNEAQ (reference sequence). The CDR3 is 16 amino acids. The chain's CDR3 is CASSLDGGSSGNTIYF. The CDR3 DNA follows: TGTGCCAGCAGCTTAGATGGGGGCTCCTCTGGAAACACCATATATTTT.

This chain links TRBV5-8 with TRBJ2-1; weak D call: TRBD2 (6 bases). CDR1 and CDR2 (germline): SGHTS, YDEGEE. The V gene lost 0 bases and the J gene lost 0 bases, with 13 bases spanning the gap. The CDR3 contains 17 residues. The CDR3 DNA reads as TGTGCCAGCAGCTTGGGGGGACTCAAGAGCTCCTACAATGAGCAGTTCTTC. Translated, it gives CASSLGGLKSSYNEQFF. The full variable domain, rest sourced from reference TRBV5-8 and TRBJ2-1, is EAGVTQSPTHLIKTRGQQATLRCSPISGHTSVYWYQQALGLGLQFLLWYDEGEERNRGNFPPRFSGRQFPNYSSELNVNALELEDSALYLCASSLGGLKSSYNEQFFGPGTRLTVL.

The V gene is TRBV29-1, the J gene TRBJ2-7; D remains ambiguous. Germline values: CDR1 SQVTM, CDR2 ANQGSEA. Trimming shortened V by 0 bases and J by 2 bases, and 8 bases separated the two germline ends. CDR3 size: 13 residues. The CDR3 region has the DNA TGCAGCGTTGAAGACCAATGGGCCTACGAGCAGTACTTC. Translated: CSVEDQWAYEQYF.

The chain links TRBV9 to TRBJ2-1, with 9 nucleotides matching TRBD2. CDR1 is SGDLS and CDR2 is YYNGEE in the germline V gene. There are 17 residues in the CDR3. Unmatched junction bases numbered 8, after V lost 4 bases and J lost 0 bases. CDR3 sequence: CASSPWISGSSYNEQFF. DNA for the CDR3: TGTGCCAGCAGCCCCTGGATTAGCGGGAGCTCCTACAATGAGCAGTTCTTC.

DNA of the CDR3: TGCGCCAGCAGCCCACGGACTAGCGGGAGAGGGTCAGATACGCAGTATTTT. It codes for CASSPRTSGRGSDTQYF. The rearrangement joins TRBV10-1 to TRBJ2-3; 13 nucleotides match TRBD2. The CDR3 loop spans 17 amino acids. The ends lost 6 bases at V and 4 bases at J; junction bases unmatched: 10. Looked up from germline, CDR1 is WNHNN and CDR2 is SYGVQD (reference sequence).

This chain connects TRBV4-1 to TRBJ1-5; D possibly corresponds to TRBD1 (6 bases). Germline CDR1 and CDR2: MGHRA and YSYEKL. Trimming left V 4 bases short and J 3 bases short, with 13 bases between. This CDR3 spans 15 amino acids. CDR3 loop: CASSLSGGNNQPQHF. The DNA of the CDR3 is TGCGCCAGCAGCCTTTCGGGGGGCAACAATCAGCCCCAGCATTTT.

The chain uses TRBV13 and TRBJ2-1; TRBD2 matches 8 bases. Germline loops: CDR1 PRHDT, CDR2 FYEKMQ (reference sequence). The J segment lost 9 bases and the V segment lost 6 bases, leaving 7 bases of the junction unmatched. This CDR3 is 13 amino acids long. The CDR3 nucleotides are TGTGCCAGCAGGACGGATCGGGGGGGTGAGCAGTTCTTC. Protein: CASRTDRGGEQFF.